This T cell receptor beta chain was captured in a study of blood T cell dynamics during melanoma immunotherapy. Study-level points and caveats: Disease-control patients' PBMC repertoires became either more clonal or more diverse at W3.

Time point specified: pre-treatment baseline. Disease control meant complete response, partial response or stable disease at 12 weeks. As for this clone: Its antigen is currently unknown.

Libraries were prepared by immunoSEQ multiplex PCR; TCRdb keeps only in-frame clonotypes and omits some of them. This sample carries 8,500 to 14,000 clones, roughly 83% of them seen once, and the ten largest clones take about 20%. The sequence was obtained from a human donor with melanoma. The source was blood, collected from a patient treated with checkpoint blockade.

This CDR3 is CASSPYDWGGYTF. DNA of the CDR3: TGTGCCAGCAGCCCATATGACTGGGGAGGCTACACCTTC. The chain joins TRBV7-9 to TRBJ1-2; D unresolved. With 5 bases removed from V and 8 bases from J, the gap between germline ends came to 15 bases. The CDR3 consists of 13 residues. Germline V gene data show CDR1 as SEHNR and CDR2 as FQNEAQ (reference sequence).